The 15 T cell receptor beta chains reported below all come from one sample, sequenced in a study of T cell responses to AZD1222 COVID-19 vaccine. Measured with immunoSEQ multiplex PCR; TCRdb has only the in-frame clones, and not every one. The sample lists some 150,000 clones; approximately 78% were seen once. This material consisted of peripheral blood, taken on day 0 of MenACWY control vaccination. These receptors were taken from an adult in good health.

The rearrangement uses TRBV5-1 and TRBJ2-5; D remains ambiguous. The CDR3 loop spans 14 amino acids. The germline V gene encodes CDR1 SGHRS and CDR2 YFSETQ. V was cut by 0 bases and J by 1 base, with 7 bases left in between. The CDR3 here is CASSLGQPQETQYF. The CDR3 DNA is TGCGCCAGCAGCTTGGGGCAGCCCCAAGAGACCCAGTACTTC.

The chain uses TRBV7-3 and TRBJ1-3, with TRBD1 matching 8 bases. This CDR3 comprises 19 residues. Looked up from germline, CDR1 is SGHTA and CDR2 is FQGTGA. The V gene end was trimmed by 4 bases and the J gene end by 0 bases; junction bases not matched to a gene: 14. The CDR3 DNA sequence: TGTGCCAGCAGCTCGACGACAGGGGACGTTACCAACTCTGGAAACACCATATATTTT. This sequence encodes CASSSTTGDVTNSGNTIYF.

Details on this clone: The junction does not match germline at one end; this may be a read error. The chain employs TRBV7-9 and TRBJ2-3; D might be TRBD1 (7 bases). There are 15 residues in the CDR3. The germline gives CDR1 SEHNR, CDR2 FQNEAQ (reference sequence). The CDR3 DNA follows: TGTGCCAGCAGCATCGAACAGGGGACTTACGGGGCAGGGCATTTT. Amino acids: CASSIEQGTYGAGHF.

The chain has TRBV9 and TRBJ1-2; D is unresolved. The germline V gene encodes CDR1 SGDLS and CDR2 YYNGEE. The CDR3 runs 13 residues. The V gene lost 0 bases and the J gene lost 8 bases, with 11 bases spanning the gap. The chain's CDR3 is CASSVAEGYGYTF. The CDR3 DNA reads TGTGCCAGCAGCGTAGCCGAGGGTTACGGCTACACCTTC.

This clone was counted once. The chain joins TRBV11-3 to TRBJ2-2; 9 positions agree with TRBD2. The CDR3 runs to 15 residues. The junction had 0 bases not matched to a gene; V was cut back by 3 bases and J by 1 base. Per germline, CDR1 SGHNT and CDR2 YENEEA. The DNA for the CDR3 is TGTGCCAGCAGCTTTAGCGGGGGGAACACCGGGGAGCTGTTTTTT. This gives the protein CASSFSGGNTGELFF.

The chain uses TRBV28 and TRBJ2-6, with D unclear. The CDR3 consists of 15 residues. Trimming took 6 bases from V and 0 from J, leaving 9 bases between them. Per germline, CDR1 MDHEN and CDR2 SYDVKM. The CDR3 loop is CASRGIGSGANVLTF. The DNA of the CDR3 is TGTGCCAGCAGGGGCATTGGCTCTGGGGCCAACGTCCTGACTTTC. Full variable domain (rest looked up from reference TRBV28 and TRBJ2-6): DVKVTQSSRYLVKRTGEKVFLECVQDMDHENMFWYRQDPGLGLRLIYFSYDVKMKEKGDIPEGYSVSREKKERFSLILESASTNQTSMYLCASRGIGSGANVLTFGAGSRLTVL.

This chain uses TRBV6-1 with TRBJ1-5, with D perhaps TRBD1 (6 bases). V lost 1 base and J 6 bases, leaving 13 bases between the germline ends. The CDR3 contains 15 residues. In germline, CDR1 is MNHNS, CDR2 SASEGT. The CDR3 region has the DNA TGTGCCAGCAGTGAAGGGACAGAAGGGGGTCAGCCCCAGCATTTT. It translates to CASSEGTEGGQPQHF.

The chain joins TRBV30 to TRBJ1-3; D unresolved. Germline values: CDR1 GTSNPN, CDR2 SVGIG (reference sequence). Trimming removed 0 bases from V and 3 bases from J, with 6 bases in between. CDR3 length equals 13 residues. CDR3: CAWSVGGGNTIYF. CDR3 nucleotides: TGTGCCTGGAGTGTAGGCGGTGGAAACACCATATATTTT.

This chain uses TRBV7-2 with TRBJ2-7; D is ambiguous. The CDR3 is 12 residues long. Germline assignment: CDR1 SGHTA and CDR2 FQGNSA. The V and J ends lost 3 bases and 9 bases respectively, with 12 bases between them. DNA of the CDR3: TGTGCCAGCAGCTTGGGCGAGCCCCGGCAGTACTTC. Protein: CASSLGEPRQYF. The entire variable domain, with the rest obtained from reference TRBV7-2 and TRBJ2-7, is as follows: GAGVSQSPSNKVTEKGKDVELRCDPISGHTALYWYRQSLGQGLEFLIYFQGNSAPDKSGLPSDRFSAERTGGSVSTLTIQRTQQEDSAVYLCASSLGEPRQYFGPGTRLTVT.

The chain combines TRBV19 with TRBJ1-5, with 7 bases matching TRBD1. The length of the CDR3 is 16 residues. From germline, CDR1 is LNHDA and CDR2 SQIVND (reference sequence). V lost 5 bases and J lost 0; bases outside the gene matches: 7. The CDR3 DNA sequence: TGTGCCAGTAGTCCCCGGGAGGGGGCTAGCAATCAGCCCCAGCATTTT. Its protein product is CASSPREGASNQPQHF.

The CDR3 region has the DNA TGTGCCAGCAGTTATCTGGGCCAGGGGGCTAGTGAGCAGTTCTTC. Translated: CASSYLGQGASEQFF. The chain uses TRBV6-5 and TRBJ2-1; 8 bases match TRBD1. J gave up 9 bases and V 3 bases, and 10 bases lay outside the gene matches. The CDR3 loop spans 15 amino acids. CDR1 is MNHEY and CDR2 is SVGAGI in the germline V gene.

The genes are TRBV4-2 and TRBJ2-1, with D maybe TRBD2 (6 bases). The V end was cut by 0 bases, the J end by 9 bases, with 12 bases between. Germline CDR1 LGHNA, CDR2 YNFKEQ. The CDR3 consists of 14 residues. This CDR3 is CASSQEGGKVEQFF. CDR3 bases: TGTGCCAGCAGCCAAGAGGGGGGAAAAGTTGAGCAGTTCTTC.

The CDR3 nucleotides are TGTGCCAGCAGTACTAGCGGGGTATCCTACGAGCAGTACGTC. It encodes CASSTSGVSYEQYV. The rearrangement joins TRBV2 to TRBJ2-7; 10 nucleotides line up with TRBD2. Looked up from germline, CDR1 is SNHLY and CDR2 is FYNNEI. The CDR3 runs 14 residues. Unmatched junction bases numbered 2, after V lost 5 bases and J lost 1 base.

The chain is built from TRBV2 and TRBJ1-2, with a tentative D call TRBD1 (6 bases). This CDR3 spans 15 amino acids. Germline CDR1 is SNHLY and CDR2 is FYNNEI. The V end was cut by 6 bases, the J end by 0 bases, with 14 bases between. CDR3 sequence reads: CASRPEGVSNYGYTF. The DNA of the CDR3 is TGTGCCAGCAGGCCAGAGGGGGTTTCTAACTATGGCTACACCTTC. Looking up the rest from reference TRBV2 and TRBJ1-2 gives the full variable domain: EPEVTQTPSHQVTQMGQEVILRCVPISNHLYFYWYRQILGQKVEFLVSFYNNEISEKSEIFDDQFSVERPDGSNFTLKIRSTKLEDSAMYFCASRPEGVSNYGYTFGSGTRLTVV.

V usage is TRBV3-1 (or the pseudogene TRBV3-2) and J usage is TRBJ2-2, with D unresolved. V was clipped by 0 bases and J by 4 bases, with 18 bases between them. This CDR3 region has 18 residues. Germline values: CDR1 LGHDT, CDR2 YNNKEL (reference sequence). The DNA for the CDR3 is TGTGCCAGCAGCCAAGATTATGGGGTTGATGGTGGCACCGGGGAGCTGTTTTTT. It translates to CASSQDYGVDGGTGELFF.